This paragraph reports one T cell receptor beta chain. Here immunoSEQ multiplex PCR was the method, and the copy in TCRdb shows in-frame clones only, minus some. This sample has about 210,000 clones, with 83% found just once. This CDR3 is 17 amino acids long. The data are from a study of blood T cell repertoires in COVID-19. The specimen was peripheral blood. The V and J genes are TRBV21-1 and TRBJ2-7; TRBD1, the table's D call, lacks a check against the DNA. TRBV21-1 is marked as a pseudogene. The source is a middle-aged woman with active or convalescent COVID-19. CDR3 sequence: CASTTPEYREISYEQYF. As DNA, the CDR3 is TGTGCCAGCACCACGCCCGAGTACAGGGAGATCTCCTACGAGCAGTACTTC.